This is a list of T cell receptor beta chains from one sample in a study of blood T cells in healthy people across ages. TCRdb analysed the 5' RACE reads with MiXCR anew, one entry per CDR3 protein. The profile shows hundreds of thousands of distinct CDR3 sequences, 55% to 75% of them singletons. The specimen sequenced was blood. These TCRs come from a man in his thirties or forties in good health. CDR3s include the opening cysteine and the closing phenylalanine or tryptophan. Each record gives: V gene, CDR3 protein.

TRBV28 CASSRGGLSDYGYTF
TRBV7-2 CASSLQGPDQPQHF
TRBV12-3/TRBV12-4 CVSSLGPPDAYGSLDNEQFF
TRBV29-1 CSVEADYNEQFF
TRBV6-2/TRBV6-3 CASSYPRGQYNEQYF
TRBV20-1 CSAREIAHYEQYF
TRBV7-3 CASSPTREQYF
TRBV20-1 CSTKGPGDTGELFF
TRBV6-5 CASYRGGIANYGYTF
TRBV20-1 CSANQYGTAPTEQYF
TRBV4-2 CAMGGPDNTEAFF
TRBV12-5 CASGLSAEREQFF
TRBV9 CASSVGLAGETQYF
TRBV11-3 CASSPGHSPDTQYF
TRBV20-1 CSAGALGGYTF
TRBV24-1 CATSDQGQGQSKWQETQYF
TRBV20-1 CSATRLAGGTQYF
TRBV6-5 CASSGRVAEQYF
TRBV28 CASSLGWGSGNTIYF
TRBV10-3 CAIAQSSGTGSYEQYF
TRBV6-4 CASSDSPHRTDTQYF
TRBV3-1 CASSQGGGSDAGHEQFF
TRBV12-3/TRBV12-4 CASTSFSTDTQYF
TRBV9 CASSGGGAASGRHEQYF
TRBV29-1 CSVGLTGEGSEQYF
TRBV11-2 CASSSFPEKGGGQETQYF
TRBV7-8 CASSLEVYKAFF
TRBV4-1 CASSQVSSGPYNEQFF
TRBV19 CASSITRDSYEQYF
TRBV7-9 CASSINEQFF
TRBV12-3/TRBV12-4 CASSLLGTGNGYTF
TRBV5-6 CASSGGQPPYEQYF
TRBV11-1 CASSPNSGHNEQFF
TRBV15 CATRLAGGPGEQFF
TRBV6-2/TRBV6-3 CASSGDRLGTQYF
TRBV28 CASSLPTSRGARADTQYF
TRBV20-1 CSAVPGHDGYEKLFF
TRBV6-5 CASSSGTRFYEQYF
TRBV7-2 CASSLAQLSHEQYF
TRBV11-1 CASSMDRANYGYTF
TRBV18 CASSMTSGMTYEQYF
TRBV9 CASTREGAGYGYTF
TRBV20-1 CSARSWTGGTEAFF
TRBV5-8 CASSLTGGSYKQYF